The 3 T cell receptor beta chains below all came from one sample that was sequenced in a study of cytomegalovirus exposure and HLA in healthy donors. Both 60 Vbeta primers and 13 Jbeta primers went into the PCR. TCRdb keeps only in-frame clones here, not all; method: immunoSEQ multiplex PCR. This sample's table reports tens of thousands of clones. Specimen: PBMCs. The receptors originated from a man between 25 and 39 years old in good health and CMV-seropositive.

CDR3 bases: TGTGCCAGCAGTGAATCGAGCAGGGGGCTAGTTGGCTACACCTTC. Encoded protein: CASSESSRGLVGYTF. The chain combines TRBV25-1 with TRBJ1-2; 8 bases align to TRBD1. Germline CDR1 is MGHDK and CDR2 is SYGVNS. This CDR3 region has 15 residues. The V segment lost 1 base and the J segment 7 bases; nucleotides outside the gene matches: 8.

The V gene is TRBV5-1, the J gene TRBJ1-1, with 11 bases identical to TRBD1. The length of the CDR3 is 16 residues. V was pared by 4 bases and J by 5 bases, with 10 bases of the junction left unmatched. The germline V gene has CDR1 SGHRS and CDR2 YFSETQ. The CDR3 DNA is TGCGCCAGCAGCCGGGAGCCCGGGACAGGGGGGACTGAAGCTTTCTTT. This gives the protein CASSREPGTGGTEAFF.

The chain joins TRBV29-1 to TRBJ1-1, with unresolved D. The CDR3 has 14 amino acids. Germline V gene lookup returns CDR1 SQVTM and CDR2 ANQGSEA. Between the trimmed V and J ends, which lost 1 base and 4 bases, there was a span of 13 bases. CDR3 amino acids: CSVEVAGYGTEAFF. The CDR3 coding sequence is TGCAGCGTTGAAGTAGCTGGGTATGGCACTGAAGCTTTCTTT.